This is a list of T cell receptor beta chains from one sample in a study of CD8 T cells in Susac syndrome. TCRdb itself ran the immunoSEQ multiplex PCR reads through MiXCR, one entry per CDR3 protein. The data hold about 200,000 distinct CDR3 sequences, with nearly 97% observed a single time. Sequenced: CD4+ T cells from PBMCs. These receptors were taken from a human donor with multiple sclerosis. Both conserved end residues are part of each CDR3. The D gene is left open where the match is weak. A clone size is listed for some rows: how often the clone was seen (once, few, many), or a class if it is expanded.

cdr3_length clone_size d_call j_call v_call cdr3_nt cdr3_aa
14 NA TRBD2 TRBJ2-5 TRBV5-1 TGCGCCAGCAGCTCGGGGGGGGCCCAAGAGACCCAGTACTTC CASSSGGAQETQYF
19 NA TRBD2 TRBJ2-3 TRBV7-9 TGTGCCAGCAGCTTAGGGGCTAGCGGGGGATTCGCTTGGACAGATACGCAGTATTTT CASSLGASGGFAWTDTQYF
17 NA TRBD1 TRBJ2-5 TRBV3-1 TGTGCCAGCAGCCAAGAGCTCGGACAGGGATCCCAAGAGACCCAGTACTTC CASSQELGQGSQETQYF
14 NA TRBD2 TRBJ2-5 TRBV11-2 TGTGCCAGCAGCCTCAGGACTAGACAAGAGACCCAGTACTTC CASSLRTRQETQYF
15 NA TRBD1 TRBJ2-3 TRBV29-1 TGCAGCGTAGCCGGGACAGGGGGGAGCACAGATACGCAGTATTTT CSVAGTGGSTDTQYF
15 NA NA TRBJ2-2 TRBV28 TGTGCCAGCAGCCGTATAGCGAGGAACACCGGGGAGCTGTTTTTT CASSRIARNTGELFF
12 NA NA TRBJ2-4 TRBV5-6 TGTGCCAGCACGGCGCAAGGAGGGCTCAAGTACTTC CASTAQGGLKYF
14 NA NA TRBJ1-2 TRBV13 TGTGCCAGCAGCCCCTGGGACATCCGCTATGGCTACACCTTC CASSPWDIRYGYTF
14 NA TRBD2 TRBJ2-2 TRBV30 TGTGCCTGGAGCCCCGGACTAGTTACCGGGGAGCTGTTTTTT CAWSPGLVTGELFF
12 NA NA TRBJ1-6 TRBV7-9 TGTGCCAGCACCCCGCTTTCAACAGACCTCCACTTT CASTPLSTDLHF
13 few NA TRBJ2-1 TRBV9 TGTGCCAGCAGCGTAGAGGGGTACAATGAGCAGTTCTTC CASSVEGYNEQFF
13 NA TRBD1 TRBJ2-3 TRBV20-1 TGCAGTGCTTCGGGGACAGGGATGGATACGCAGTATTTT CSASGTGMDTQYF
13 NA NA TRBJ1-2 TRBV5-1 TGCGCCAGCAGCTTGTTGGGGGCTGCCGGCTACACCTTC CASSLLGAAGYTF
15 NA TRBD2 TRBJ2-3 TRBV2 TGTGCCAGCGCCGCCCGGGCGGGGGGCACAGATACGCAGTATTTT CASAARAGGTDTQYF
15 NA TRBD1 TRBJ2-1 TRBV2 TGTGCCAGCAGTGAAGTTGACAGGGGGCTAGGAGAGCAGTTCTTC CASSEVDRGLGEQFF
15 NA NA TRBJ2-3 TRBV20-1 TGCAGTGCTACCAGACAGGTCCCTAGCACAGATACGCAGTATTTT CSATRQVPSTDTQYF
13 NA NA TRBJ2-7 TRBV5-1 TGCGCCAGCTACCCCCAATCTACCTACGAGCAGTACTTC CASYPQSTYEQYF
14 NA NA TRBJ1-1 TRBV4-1 TGCGCCAGCAGCCAGGAGGGGTGGAGCACTGAAGCTTTCTTT CASSQEGWSTEAFF
14 NA NA TRBJ1-5 TRBV4-1 TGCGCCAGCAGCCAAGATCGGTCGGTACGGTCCCAGCATTTT CASSQDRSVRSQHF
14 NA NA TRBJ1-1 TRBV6-2/TRBV6-3 TGTGCCAGCAGTAAAGGCTTTTTGAACACTGAAGCTTTCTTT CASSKGFLNTEAFF
10 NA NA TRBJ2-1 TRBV20-1 TGCAGTCCGTGGGACAATGAGCAGTTCTTC CSPWDNEQFF
16 NA TRBD1 TRBJ2-1 TRBV12-3/TRBV12-4 TGTGCCAGCAGTTTAGCGGGACAGGGAGGGTTCAATGAGCAGTTCTTC CASSLAGQGGFNEQFF
16 NA NA TRBJ1-3 TRBV30 TGTGCCTGGAGTGATGGTGGACCAAGCTCTGGAAACACCATATATTTT CAWSDGGPSSGNTIYF
13 NA NA TRBJ1-1 TRBV12-3/TRBV12-4 TGTGCCAGCAGGCAAGAGGGAGGCACTGAAGCTTTCTTT CASRQEGGTEAFF
21 NA NA TRBJ2-6 TRBV11-2 TGTGCCAGCAGCTTAGATCGGGGGCACCATGACCCCAGCTCTGGGGCCAACGTCCTGACTTTC CASSLDRGHHDPSSGANVLTF
16 NA NA TRBJ2-5 TRBV12-3/TRBV12-4 TGTGCCAGCAGTTTAGGACTGGGGGGCCGGAAAGAGACCCAGTACTTC CASSLGLGGRKETQYF
13 NA TRBD1 TRBJ1-6 TRBV30 TGTGCCTGGATCGGGACAGGGGGATCACCCCTCCACTTT CAWIGTGGSPLHF
15 once TRBD2 TRBJ2-3 TRBV20-1 TGCAGTGCTAGAGATAGGAGACTAGCATCAGATACGCAGTATTTT CSARDRRLASDTQYF
15 once NA TRBJ2-2 TRBV7-2 TGTGCCAGCAGACTGACACCTTTGAACACCGGGGAGCTGTTTTTT CASRLTPLNTGELFF
13 once NA TRBJ2-7 TRBV12-3/TRBV12-4 TGTGCCAGCAGCCGCTTAGCGCCCTACGAGCAGTACTTC CASSRLAPYEQYF
11 NA NA TRBJ2-1 TRBV20-1 TGCAGTGCTAGAGGGGTGTATGAGCAGTTCTTC CSARGVYEQFF
13 NA NA TRBJ2-7 TRBV28 TGTGCCAGCAGAACAGGTATTACCTACGAGCAGTACTTC CASRTGITYEQYF
14 NA NA TRBJ2-7 TRBV3-1 TGTGCCAGCAGCAAGGGAGGATCCTCCTACGAGCAGTACTTC CASSKGGSSYEQYF
12 NA NA TRBJ1-4 TRBV7-9 TGTGCCAGCAGCTACAGGGAGGGAAAACTGTTTTTT CASSYREGKLFF
12 NA NA TRBJ1-2 TRBV15 TGTGCCACCAGCAGAGAGGGGTATGGCTACACCTTC CATSREGYGYTF
11 NA NA TRBJ2-1 TRBV5-6 TGTGCCAGCAGCCGCAACCATGAGCAGTTCTTC CASSRNHEQFF
12 NA NA TRBJ2-3 TRBV15 TGTGCCACCAGCGAACCCTCAGATACGCAGTATTTT CATSEPSDTQYF
15 NA TRBD1 TRBJ2-3 TRBV2 TGTGCCAGCACCGCCGACAGGGCCGTCACAGATACGCAGTATTTT CASTADRAVTDTQYF
14 NA NA TRBJ1-1 TRBV19 TGTGCCAGTAGTAGAGACGGAATGAACACTGAAGCTTTCTTT CASSRDGMNTEAFF
18 NA TRBD2 TRBJ2-3 TRBV20-1 TGCAGTGCTTCGGGACTAGCGGGGGGGGTGGCAGGAGCAGATACGCAGTATTTT CSASGLAGGVAGADTQYF
16 NA TRBD2 TRBJ2-5 TRBV15 TGTGCCACCAGCAGCGCCGGACTAGCGGGAAAAGAGACCCAGTACTTC CATSSAGLAGKETQYF
11 once NA TRBJ2-1 TRBV4-1 TGCGCCAGCAGCCAAGATTCGCTACAGTTCTTC CASSQDSLQFF
12 NA NA TRBJ2-5 TRBV5-1 TGCGCCAGCAGCCAAGAGACCGAGACCCAGTACTTC CASSQETETQYF
13 NA NA TRBJ2-7 TRBV25-1 TGTGCCAGCAGTGAAGGTGGGGTTGAGGAGCAGTACTTC CASSEGGVEEQYF
14 NA NA TRBJ1-2 TRBV5-1 TGCGCCAGCAGCTTGGGAGACAGGAGCTATGGCTACACCTTC CASSLGDRSYGYTF
15 NA NA TRBJ2-1 TRBV28 TGTGCCAGCAGTTTGGAAGAGAGCTCCTACAATGAGCAGTTCTTC CASSLEESSYNEQFF
14 NA TRBD2 TRBJ2-5 TRBV10-2 TGCGCCAGCAGTCCTAGCGGGGCCCAAGAGACCCAGTACTTC CASSPSGAQETQYF